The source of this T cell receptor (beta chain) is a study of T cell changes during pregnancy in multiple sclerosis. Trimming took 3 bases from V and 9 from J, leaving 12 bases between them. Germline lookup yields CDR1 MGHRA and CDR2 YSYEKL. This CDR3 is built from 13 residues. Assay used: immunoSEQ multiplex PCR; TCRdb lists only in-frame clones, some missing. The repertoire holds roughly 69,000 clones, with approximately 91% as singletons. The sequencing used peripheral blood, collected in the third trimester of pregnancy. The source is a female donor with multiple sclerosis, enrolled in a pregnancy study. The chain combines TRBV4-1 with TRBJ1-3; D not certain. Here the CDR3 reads CASSQWGGGTIYF. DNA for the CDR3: TGCGCCAGCAGCCAGTGGGGAGGCGGCACCATATATTTT.